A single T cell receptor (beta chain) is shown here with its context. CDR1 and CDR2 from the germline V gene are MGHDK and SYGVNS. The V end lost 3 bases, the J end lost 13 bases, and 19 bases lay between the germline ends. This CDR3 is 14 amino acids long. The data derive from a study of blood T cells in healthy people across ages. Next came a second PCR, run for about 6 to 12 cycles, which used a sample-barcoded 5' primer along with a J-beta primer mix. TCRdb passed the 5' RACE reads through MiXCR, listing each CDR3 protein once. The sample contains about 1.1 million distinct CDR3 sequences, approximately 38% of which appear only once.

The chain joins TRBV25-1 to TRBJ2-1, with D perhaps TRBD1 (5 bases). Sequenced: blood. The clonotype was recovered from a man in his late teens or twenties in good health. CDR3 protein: CASSDSMGQETQFF. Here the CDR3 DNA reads TGTGCCAGCAGTGACTCGATGGGGCAAGAGACCCAGTTCTTC.